This T cell receptor (beta chain) came from a study of blood T cell repertoires in COVID-19. This CDR3 comprises 11 residues. V was clipped by 6 bases and J by 7 bases, with 12 bases between them. Germline CDR1 SQVTM, CDR2 ANQGSEA. Libraries were prepared by immunoSEQ multiplex PCR; TCRdb keeps only in-frame clonotypes and omits some of them. The profile covers approximately 200,000 clones, with 70% to 90% appearing a single time and 0.85% to 1% taken by the ten largest. The material sequenced was peripheral blood. The J gene is TRBJ2-5, the V gene TRBV29-1, with D perhaps TRBD2 (5 bases). The TCR sequence derives from a man between 40 and 49 years old with acute or convalescent COVID-19. CDR3 in amino acids: CSVNPRGTQYF. In nucleotides, the CDR3 is TGCAGCGTGAACCCCCGGGGGACCCAGTACTTC.